A selection of T cell receptor beta chains follows, all from one sample in a study of T cell responses to AZD1222 COVID-19 vaccine. Measured with immunoSEQ multiplex PCR; TCRdb has only the in-frame clones, and not every one. The table records about 120,000 clones, roughly 89% of them present only once. Sequenced here: peripheral blood, sampled on day 0 of AZD1222 vaccination. These receptors all stem from an adult in good health. Each CDR3 is given with its conserved first and last residue. The D gene is left open where the match is weak. Clone size is shown for a subset of rows, as once, few, many or a class of expanded clone.

D	size	V	J	DNA	CDR3
-	-	TRBV15	TRBJ2-3	TGTGCCACCAGCAGAGATACCCCATCCAGGGATACGCAGTATTTT	CATSRDTPSRDTQYF
TRBD1	once	TRBV2	TRBJ1-2	TGTGCCAGCAGTGAAAGGACAGGGGGCTTCGGGTTGAATGGCTACACCTTC	CASSERTGGFGLNGYTF
-	-	TRBV6-1	TRBJ1-2	TGTGCCAGCAGTGAGGAGAGAGGGAATGGCTACACCTTC	CASSEERGNGYTF
TRBD2	-	TRBV2	TRBJ2-1	TGTGCCAGCAGGGTGGGTAGCGGGAGCAATGAGCAGTTCTTC	CASRVGSGSNEQFF
-	-	TRBV11-2	TRBJ1-2	TGTGCCAGCAGCTTACTGGGGGCGATCTATGGCTACACCTTC	CASSLLGAIYGYTF
TRBD2	once	TRBV3-1/TRBV3-2	TRBJ2-7	TGTGCCAGCAGCCCTAAACTATGGACTAGCGTCTACGAGCAGTACTTC	CASSPKLWTSVYEQYF
-	-	TRBV7-6	TRBJ1-6	TGTGCCAGCAGCTTAGGTGTTCCAAATAATTCACCCCTCCACTTT	CASSLGVPNNSPLHF
-	-	TRBV19	TRBJ1-4	TGTGCCAGTAGTATATCCCATTCAGCTAATGAAAAACTGTTTTTT	CASSISHSANEKLFF
-	-	TRBV5-1	TRBJ2-1	TGCGCCAGCAGCTTTGGGGGTAGCTCCTACAATGAGCAGTTCTTC	CASSFGGSSYNEQFF
-	-	TRBV11-2	TRBJ2-7	TGTGCCAGCAGCGTAATAGGGCAGAACGAGCAGTACTTC	CASSVIGQNEQYF
-	once	TRBV9	TRBJ2-2	TGTGCCAGCAGCCCCCGGGCGGACGGAAACACCGGGGAGCTGTTTTTT	CASSPRADGNTGELFF
-	-	TRBV6-5	TRBJ2-7	TGTGCCAGCAGCATCGTGCAGGGTGAACACGAGCAGTACTTC	CASSIVQGEHEQYF
-	-	TRBV27	TRBJ1-2	TGTGCCAGCAGTATCCGGGTCGACTATGGCTACACCTTC	CASSIRVDYGYTF
TRBD2	-	TRBV19	TRBJ2-3	TGTGCCAGTAGTATAGCTGGCGGGAGCGGAGGTACGCAGTATTTT	CASSIAGGSGGTQYF
-	-	TRBV11-2	TRBJ2-6	TGTGCCAGCAGCTTAGGTGGGGCCAACGTCCTGACTTTC	CASSLGGANVLTF
-	-	TRBV7-9	TRBJ1-2	TGTGCCAGCAGCTTGGTTGGGAACTATGGCTACACCTTC	CASSLVGNYGYTF
-	-	TRBV11-3	TRBJ1-1	TGTGCCAGCAGCTTGGACAGCAAGAACACTGAAGCTTTCTTT	CASSLDSKNTEAFF
-	-	TRBV6-5	TRBJ1-1	TGTGCCAGCAGTTACGGCCCGAACACTGAAGCTTTCTTT	CASSYGPNTEAFF
TRBD2	-	TRBV6-5	TRBJ2-3	TGTGCCAGCAGTTACGCCGGGGAGGGAGATACGCAGTATTTT	CASSYAGEGDTQYF
TRBD1	-	TRBV19	TRBJ1-2	TGTGCCAGTAGTACTCGACAGGGTTCCCACTATGGCTACACCTTC	CASSTRQGSHYGYTF
-	-	TRBV5-1	TRBJ2-5	TGCGCCAGCAGCTTCGGGACGCTCCAAGAGACCCAGTACTTC	CASSFGTLQETQYF
-	-	TRBV7-9	TRBJ1-1	TGTGCCAGCAGCTTTATGGGTAGCACTGAAGCTTTCTTT	CASSFMGSTEAFF
-	-	TRBV19	TRBJ1-1	TGTGCCAGTAGTATTGGGTCGGGCCTGTTGAACACTGAAGCTTTCTTT	CASSIGSGLLNTEAFF
-	-	TRBV5-1	TRBJ2-6	TGCGCCAGCAGATCAACAGCCGGGGCCAACGTCCTGACTTTC	CASRSTAGANVLTF
-	once	TRBV30	TRBJ1-1	TGTGCCTGGAACCCCGGCGAAGCTTTCTTT	CAWNPGEAFF
-	-	TRBV7-7	TRBJ1-4	TGTGCTAGCAGTAAAACGGCGGGTATTAATGAAAAACTGTTTTTT	CASSKTAGINEKLFF
TRBD2	-	TRBV3-1/TRBV3-2	TRBJ2-1	TGTGCCAGCAGCCAAGAACTAGCGGGGGTCAATGAGCAGTTCTTC	CASSQELAGVNEQFF
-	-	TRBV27	TRBJ1-1	TGTGCCAGCAGTCCCTCCTCCAGGGTCAACACTGAAGCTTTCTTT	CASSPSSRVNTEAFF
-	-	TRBV27	TRBJ1-2	TGTGCCAGCAGCCTTGGACCGGCGGGCTATGGCTACACCTTC	CASSLGPAGYGYTF
-	-	TRBV18	TRBJ1-3	TGTGCCAGCCGATCATCTGTTCCGGGGGCCAACACCATATATTTT	CASRSSVPGANTIYF
-	-	TRBV19	TRBJ1-5	TGTGCCAGTAGTAGCGTGTCATCCAATCAGCCCCAGCATTTT	CASSSVSSNQPQHF
-	-	TRBV2	TRBJ1-5	TGTGCCAGCAGGGGGACGAGCCAGAAGGAGCCCCAGCATTTT	CASRGTSQKEPQHF
-	-	TRBV5-4	TRBJ2-1	TGTGCCAGCAGCTTGGCCGGCAATGAGCAGTTCTTC	CASSLAGNEQFF
TRBD2	-	TRBV24-1	TRBJ2-3	TGTGCCACCAGGTCTACTAGCGGGAGGACAGATACGCAGTATTTT	CATRSTSGRTDTQYF
TRBD1	-	TRBV19	TRBJ2-1	TGTGCCAGTAGTACCCCCGGGACAGCGTACAATGAGCAGTTCTTC	CASSTPGTAYNEQFF
-	-	TRBV29-1	TRBJ1-4	TGCAGCGTGATTTCGGGGGACGGTATTGTCTTTTTT	CSVISGDGIVFF
-	-	TRBV9	TRBJ2-7	TGTGCCAGCAGCGTAGGCGGCGGGGTTTACGAGCAGTACTTC	CASSVGGGVYEQYF
TRBD1	once	TRBV25-1	TRBJ2-4	TGTGCCAGCAGTGAATGGGGACAGGGGAACAAAAACATTCAGTACTTC	CASSEWGQGNKNIQYF
-	-	TRBV9	TRBJ2-1	TGTGCCAGCAGCGCCGCCCATGATGAGCAGTTCTTC	CASSAAHDEQFF
-	-	TRBV11-3	TRBJ1-1	TGTGCCAGCAGCTTAAGCGTGAACACTGAAGCTTTCTTT	CASSLSVNTEAFF
TRBD2	once	TRBV9	TRBJ2-7	TGTGCCAGCAGCGTTAACCCGGGACTAGCGGGAGGGAACTACGAGCAGTACTTC	CASSVNPGLAGGNYEQYF
-	-	TRBV3-1/TRBV3-2	TRBJ1-2	TGTGCCAGCAGCCAAGGAGGTTTGGGGGACTATGGCTACACCTTC	CASSQGGLGDYGYTF
TRBD1	-	TRBV29-1	TRBJ2-1	TGCAGCGTTGAAGCCCCGGGACAGGGCAGGGGGTCCTACAATGAGCAGTTCTTC	CSVEAPGQGRGSYNEQFF
-	few	TRBV6-5	TRBJ2-7	TGTGCCAGCAGCCCCAATGGGGGGCTCCAGAGGCAGTACTTC	CASSPNGGLQRQYF
-	-	TRBV28	TRBJ1-6	TGTGCCAGCAGGGGATCGACAGGACGGAGTTCACCCCTCCACTTT	CASRGSTGRSSPLHF
TRBD2	-	TRBV5-1	TRBJ2-3	TGCGCCAGCAGCCCTGATCCTAGCGGGAGGACAGATACGCAGTATTTT	CASSPDPSGRTDTQYF